This TCR beta chain appears in the sequencing data of a study of CD8 T cells in ankylosing spondylitis. Findings of the study overall: Seemingly distinctive of ankylosing spondylitis blood was a TCR beta motif formed by eight highly homologous variants. Disease-associated clonotypes exhibited CD8+ identity and were relatively infrequent in peripheral blood. In synovial fluid and blood from reactive arthritis, some motif variants were previously reported.

This clonotype was detected ten times or more. Antigen: not known. Quantitative molecular-barcoded 5'-RACE generated the TCR beta libraries. TCRdb reprocessed the 5' RACE reads with MiXCR, giving one entry per CDR3 protein. The sample includes around 250,000 distinct CDR3 sequences, roughly a tenth of them seen just once. Deletions cut 6 bases from V and 6 bases from J, with 14 bases between. CDR3 length equals 13 residues. This TCR was sampled from a male donor with ankylosing spondylitis or in good health (not recorded which). The chain has TRBV12-3 or TRBV12-4 and TRBJ1-2, with D possibly being TRBD1 (6 bases). The material sequenced was blood, either unsorted or a sorted T cell fraction (not recorded which). CDR3 residues: CASRIQGGDGYTF. The CDR3 DNA reads as TGTGCCAGCAGAATACAGGGTGGGGATGGCTACACCTTC.